Listed below are T cell receptor beta chains from one sample, sequenced in a study of blood T cell repertoires in COVID-19. Method: immunoSEQ multiplex PCR; TCRdb's copy keeps in-frame clones and lacks some. Altogether 250,000 or so clones are present, about nine tenths being singletons, with the ten largest covering over 3.5%. What was sequenced was PBMCs or T cells enriched from blood (not recorded which). These receptor sequences come from a woman between 25 and 40 years old with acute COVID-19. CDR3s include the opening cysteine and the closing phenylalanine or tryptophan. A D gene is named only where the DNA matches it firmly. Clone size is not always given. Where it is, it says once, few, many or a class for expanded clones.

clone size,V gene,J gene,D gene,CDR3 protein,CDR3 DNA
NA,TRBV7-6,TRBJ2-5,TRBD1,CASSLVQGVVETQYF,TGTGCCAGCAGCTTAGTGCAGGGGGTGGTAGAGACCCAGTACTTC
NA,TRBV21-1,TRBJ2-1,NA,CASSKAATGIIDEQFF,TGTGCCAGCAGCAAAGCGGCGACAGGGATAATAGATGAGCAGTTCTTC
NA,TRBV15,TRBJ1-5,NA,CATSRDGNQPQHF,TGTGCCACCAGCAGAGACGGGAATCAGCCCCAGCATTTT
NA,TRBV7-2,TRBJ1-2,TRBD1,CASSLRPGGFDGYTF,TGTGCCAGCAGCTTACGACCAGGGGGTTTTGATGGCTACACCTTC
NA,TRBV14,TRBJ2-3,NA,CASSQDSYTDTQYF,TGTGCCAGCAGCCAGGACAGTTACACAGATACGCAGTATTTT
once,TRBV27,TRBJ1-5,NA,CASSSYGGAANQPQHF,TGTGCCAGCAGTTCGTACGGCGGGGCAGCTAATCAGCCCCAGCATTTT
NA,TRBV27,TRBJ2-7,NA,CASSPSRSSGEQYF,TGTGCCAGCAGTCCGTCTCGGAGTTCGGGAGAGCAGTACTTC
NA,TRBV5-5,TRBJ2-7,TRBD1,CASSWQGTPGQGVREQYF,TGTGCCAGCAGCTGGCAGGGGACCCCCGGACAGGGGGTAAGGGAGCAGTACTTC
few,TRBV11-2,TRBJ2-3,NA,CASSFGETDTQYF,TGTGCCAGCAGCTTCGGGGAAACAGATACGCAGTATTTT
NA,TRBV10-3,TRBJ2-7,NA,CAIGQSSYEQYF,TGTGCCATTGGACAGAGCTCCTACGAGCAGTACTTC
NA,TRBV27,TRBJ1-5,TRBD1,CASRVTGFGNQPQHF,TGTGCCAGCAGGGTGACAGGGTTTGGCAATCAGCCCCAGCATTTT
once,TRBV24-1,TRBJ2-7,NA,CATSAGILQGHEQYF,TGTGCCACCAGTGCCGGAATTTTACAGGGCCACGAGCAGTACTTC
NA,TRBV27,TRBJ1-2,NA,CASSSEVAGDGYTF,TGTGCCAGCAGTTCGGAAGTTGCAGGGGATGGCTACACCTTC
NA,TRBV7-2,TRBJ1-1,NA,CASSLAQQYIKSNTEAFF,TGTGCCAGCAGCTTAGCGCAACAGTACATAAAATCGAACACTGAAGCTTTCTTT
NA,TRBV14,TRBJ2-7,TRBD1,CASSQDWGQGTEQYF,TGTGCCAGCAGCCAAGATTGGGGACAGGGTACCGAGCAGTACTTC
NA,TRBV7-8,TRBJ1-4,TRBD1,CASSLARQGFEKLFF,TGTGCCAGCAGCTTAGCGCGACAGGGATTTGAAAAACTGTTTTTT
NA,TRBV5-6,TRBJ2-5,NA,CASSLAVWGEEAQYF,TGTGCCAGCAGCTTGGCCGTCTGGGGCGAAGAGGCCCAGTACTTC
many,TRBV3-1/TRBV3-2,TRBJ1-3,NA,CASSQGHGGGNTIYF,TGTGCCAGCAGCCAAGGTCACGGGGGTGGAAACACCATATATTTT
few,TRBV19,TRBJ1-2,NA,CASSIGQLTYGYTF,TGTGCCAGTAGTATTGGACAGTTAACCTATGGCTACACCTTC
NA,TRBV19,TRBJ2-7,TRBD2,CASSVLAGVHYEQYF,TGTGCCAGTAGTGTACTAGCGGGAGTTCACTACGAGCAGTACTTC
NA,TRBV28,TRBJ1-5,NA,CASSPYLRPGDQPQHF,TGTGCCAGCAGTCCCTACCTAAGGCCGGGGGACCAGCCCCAGCATTTT
NA,TRBV30,TRBJ2-7,TRBD1,CAWSVPGQGHYEQYF,TGTGCCTGGAGTGTCCCGGGACAGGGACACTACGAGCAGTACTTC
NA,TRBV5-4,TRBJ2-6,NA,CASSFGVPGANVLTF,TGTGCCAGCAGTTTCGGGGTCCCTGGGGCCAACGTCCTGACTTTC
NA,TRBV6-2/TRBV6-3,TRBJ1-1,TRBD1,CASSYSYRGLASNPRETEAFF,TGTGCCAGCAGTTACTCTTACAGGGGGCTGGCGAGTAACCCAAGGGAGACTGAAGCTTTCTTT
NA,TRBV30,TRBJ2-1,TRBD2,CAWHGWDYGLF,TGTGCCTGGCATGGGTGGGACTACGGGCTCTTC
NA,TRBV11-2,TRBJ1-1,NA,CASSSRQLSMNTEAFF,TGTGCCAGCAGCTCAAGACAGCTATCCATGAACACTGAAGCTTTCTTT
once,TRBV4-1,TRBJ2-3,NA,CASSQVATGGTDTQYF,TGCGCCAGCAGCCAAGTCGCCACCGGGGGCACAGATACGCAGTATTTT
NA,TRBV29-1,TRBJ2-2,TRBD2,CSVGRAGGIGELFF,TGCAGCGTTGGTAGAGCGGGAGGGATTGGGGAGCTGTTTTTT
NA,TRBV27,TRBJ1-4,NA,CASSSGEMGKLFF,TGTGCCAGCAGTTCGGGGGAGATGGGAAAACTGTTTTTT
NA,TRBV27,TRBJ2-7,TRBD1,CASSLSDRGYREQYF,TGTGCCAGCAGTTTATCGGACAGGGGCTATAGGGAGCAGTACTTC
NA,TRBV25-1,TRBJ2-1,TRBD2,CASSDPTSGVYNEQFF,TGTGCCAGCAGTGACCCAACTAGCGGAGTTTACAATGAGCAGTTCTTC
NA,TRBV6-5,TRBJ1-1,NA,CASSLERGGSTEAFF,TGTGCCAGCAGCCTAGAACGGGGGGGGAGCACTGAAGCTTTCTTT
NA,TRBV28,TRBJ1-4,TRBD1,CASMGAQAGGVGGEF,TGTGCCAGCATGGGGGCCCAGGCAGGGGGCGTTGGTGGAGAGTTT
NA,TRBV6-2/TRBV6-3,TRBJ2-7,TRBD2,CASSYPPSSGRSAPYEQYF,TGTGCCAGCAGTTACCCCCCCTCTAGCGGGAGGTCCGCCCCCTACGAGCAGTACTTC